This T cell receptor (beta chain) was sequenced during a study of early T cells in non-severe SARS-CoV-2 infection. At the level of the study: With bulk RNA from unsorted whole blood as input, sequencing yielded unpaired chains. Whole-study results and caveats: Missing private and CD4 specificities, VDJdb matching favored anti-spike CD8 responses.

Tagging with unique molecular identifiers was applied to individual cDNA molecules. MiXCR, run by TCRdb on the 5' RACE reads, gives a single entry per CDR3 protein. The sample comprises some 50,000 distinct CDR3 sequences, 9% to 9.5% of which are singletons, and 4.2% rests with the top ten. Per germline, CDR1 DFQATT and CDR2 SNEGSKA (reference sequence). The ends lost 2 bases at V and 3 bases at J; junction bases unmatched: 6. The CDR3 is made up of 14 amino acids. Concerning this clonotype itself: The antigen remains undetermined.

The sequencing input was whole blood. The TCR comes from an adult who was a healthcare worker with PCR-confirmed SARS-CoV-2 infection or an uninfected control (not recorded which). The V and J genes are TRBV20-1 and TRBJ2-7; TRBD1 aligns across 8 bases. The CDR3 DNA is TGCAGTGCTAGACCAGACAGGGGCCACTACGAGCAGTACTTC. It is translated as CSARPDRGHYEQYF.